This TCR beta chain emerged from a study of PD-L1 blockade in urothelial cancer. Study at large: Every 3 weeks, patients received intravenous atezolizumab 1,200 mg, beginning 2014. Of prior chemotherapy regimens, patients had received between 0 and 3. Study-level results: Durable benefit was linked to greater 3-week expansion of tumor-associated blood clones. Below-median pretreatment blood TCR clonality was associated with improved progression-free and overall survival.

Assay used: immunoSEQ multiplex PCR; TCRdb lists only in-frame clones, some missing. Among tens of thousands of clones listed, roughly four fifths were seen once. The time point denotes: pretreatment peripheral blood. CDR3 size: 15 residues. V was clipped by 4 bases and J by 1 base; unmatched bases: 4. Germline CDR1 reads SGHNT; CDR2 reads YYREEE (reference sequence). As regards this clone: Its antigen is unknown. This same CDR3 is encoded by further DNA sequences in the sample.

This TCR was sampled from a man aged 70-80 years with urothelial cancer. The sequenced sample was PBMCs, obtained around atezolizumab (anti-PD-L1) treatment. The rearrangement uses TRBV5-4 and TRBJ2-1; TRBD1 agrees at 8 bases. The CDR3 spells CASSTTGGSYNEQFF. DNA for the CDR3: TGTGCCAGCAGCACAACAGGGGGGTCCTACAATGAGCAGTTCTTC.